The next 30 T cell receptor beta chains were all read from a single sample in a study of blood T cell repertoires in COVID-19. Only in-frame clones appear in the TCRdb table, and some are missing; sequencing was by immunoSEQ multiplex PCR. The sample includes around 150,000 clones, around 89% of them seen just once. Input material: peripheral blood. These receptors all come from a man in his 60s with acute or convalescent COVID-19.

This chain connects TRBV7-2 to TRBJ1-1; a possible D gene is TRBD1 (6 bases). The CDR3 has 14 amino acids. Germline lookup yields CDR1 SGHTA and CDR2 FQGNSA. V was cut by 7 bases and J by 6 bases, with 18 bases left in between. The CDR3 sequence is CASKREGGIAEAFF. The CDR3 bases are TGTGCCAGCAAACGGGAGGGGGGGATCGCTGAAGCTTTCTTT.

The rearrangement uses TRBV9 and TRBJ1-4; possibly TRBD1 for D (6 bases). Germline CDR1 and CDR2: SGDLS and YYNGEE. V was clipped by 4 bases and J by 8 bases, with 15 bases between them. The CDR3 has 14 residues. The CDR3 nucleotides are TGTGCCAGCAGCACGGCCGGGACACCCGAAAAACTGTTTTTT. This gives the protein CASSTAGTPEKLFF.

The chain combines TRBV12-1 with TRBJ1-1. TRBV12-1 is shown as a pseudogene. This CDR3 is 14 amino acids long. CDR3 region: CASSFAGGRTEAFF. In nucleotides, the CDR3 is TGTGCCAGCAGCTTTGCGGGGGGGAGGACTGAAGCTTTCTTT.

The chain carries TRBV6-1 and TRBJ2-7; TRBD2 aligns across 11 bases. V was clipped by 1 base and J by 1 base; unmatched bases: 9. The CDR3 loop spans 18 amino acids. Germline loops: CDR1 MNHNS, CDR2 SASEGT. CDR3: CASSEVGRLAGNSYEQYF. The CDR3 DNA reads TGTGCCAGCAGTGAAGTGGGGAGACTAGCGGGGAATTCCTACGAGCAGTACTTC.

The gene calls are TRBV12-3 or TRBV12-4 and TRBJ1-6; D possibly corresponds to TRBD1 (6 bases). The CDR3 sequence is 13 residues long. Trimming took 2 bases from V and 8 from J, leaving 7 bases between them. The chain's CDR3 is CASSLSGDSPLHF. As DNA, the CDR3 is TGTGCCAGCAGTTTATCAGGGGATTCACCCCTCCACTTT.

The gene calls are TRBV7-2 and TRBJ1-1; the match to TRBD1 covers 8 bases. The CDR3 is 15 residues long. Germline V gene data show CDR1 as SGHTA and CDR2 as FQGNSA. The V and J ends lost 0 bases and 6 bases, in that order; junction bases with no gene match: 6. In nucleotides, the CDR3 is TGTGCCAGCAGCTTAGCTGGACAGGGCAGTTCTGAAGCTTTCTTT. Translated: CASSLAGQGSSEAFF.

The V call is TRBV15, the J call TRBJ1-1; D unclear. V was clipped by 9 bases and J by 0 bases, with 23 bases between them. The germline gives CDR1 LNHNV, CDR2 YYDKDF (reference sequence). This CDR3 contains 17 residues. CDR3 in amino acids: CATRRRTWAPMNTEAFF. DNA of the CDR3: TGTGCCACGCGGAGGAGAACTTGGGCCCCAATGAACACTGAAGCTTTCTTT.

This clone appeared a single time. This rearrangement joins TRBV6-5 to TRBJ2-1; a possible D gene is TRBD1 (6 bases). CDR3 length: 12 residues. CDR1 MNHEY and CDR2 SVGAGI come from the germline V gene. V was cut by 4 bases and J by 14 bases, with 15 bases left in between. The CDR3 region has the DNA TGTGCCAGCAGTTCGGGACACCTCAAGGAGTTCTTC. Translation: CASSSGHLKEFF.

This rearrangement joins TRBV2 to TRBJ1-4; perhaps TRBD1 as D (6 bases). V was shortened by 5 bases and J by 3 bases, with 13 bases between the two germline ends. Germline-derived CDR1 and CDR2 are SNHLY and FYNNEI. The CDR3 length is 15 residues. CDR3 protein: CASSLTGRANEKLFF. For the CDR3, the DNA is TGTGCCAGCAGTCTAACAGGGAGGGCTAATGAAAAACTGTTTTTT. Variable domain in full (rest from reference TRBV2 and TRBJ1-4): EPEVTQTPSHQVTQMGQEVILRCVPISNHLYFYWYRQILGQKVEFLVSFYNNEISEKSEIFDDQFSVERPDGSNFTLKIRSTKLEDSAMYFCASSLTGRANEKLFFGSGTQLSVL.

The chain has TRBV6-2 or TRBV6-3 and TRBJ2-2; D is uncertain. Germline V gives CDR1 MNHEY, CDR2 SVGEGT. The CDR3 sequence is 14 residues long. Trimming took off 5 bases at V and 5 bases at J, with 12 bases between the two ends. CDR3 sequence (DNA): TGTGCCAGCAGTCCGAATGAACGGACCGGGGAGCTGTTTTTT. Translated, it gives CASSPNERTGELFF.

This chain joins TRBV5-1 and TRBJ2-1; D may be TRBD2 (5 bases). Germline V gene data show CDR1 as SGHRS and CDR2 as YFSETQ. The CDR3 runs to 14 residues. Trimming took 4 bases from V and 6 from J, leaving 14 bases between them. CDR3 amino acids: CASSTGQAGNEQFF. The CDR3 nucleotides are TGCGCCAGCAGCACGGGCCAGGCGGGCAATGAGCAGTTCTTC. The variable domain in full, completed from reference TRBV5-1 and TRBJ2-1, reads KAGVTQTPRYLIKTRGQQVTLSCSPISGHRSVSWYQQTPGQGLQFLFEYFSETQRNKGNFPGRFSGRQFSNSRSEMNVSTLELGDSALYLCASSTGQAGNEQFFGPGTRLTVL.

The CDR3 bases are TGTGCCAGCACCCTCTTGGACATCGGAAAAGCTTTCTTT. Translated, it gives CASTLLDIGKAFF. V usage is TRBV6-4 and J usage is TRBJ1-1; the D gene is possibly TRBD1 (5 bases). This CDR3 is built from 13 residues. Trimming left V 7 bases short and J 9 bases short, with 18 bases between. Germline lookup yields CDR1 MRHNA and CDR2 SNTAGT.

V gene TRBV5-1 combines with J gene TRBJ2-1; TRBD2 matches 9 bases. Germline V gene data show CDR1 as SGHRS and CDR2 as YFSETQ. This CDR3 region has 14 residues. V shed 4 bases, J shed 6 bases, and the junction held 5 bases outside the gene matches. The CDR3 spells CASSGTSFSNEQFF. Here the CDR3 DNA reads TGCGCCAGCAGCGGGACTAGCTTCAGCAATGAGCAGTTCTTC.

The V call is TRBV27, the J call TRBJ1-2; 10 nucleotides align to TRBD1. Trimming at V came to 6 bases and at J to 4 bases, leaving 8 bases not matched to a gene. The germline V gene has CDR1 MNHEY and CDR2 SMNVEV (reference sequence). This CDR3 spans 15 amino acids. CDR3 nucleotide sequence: TGTGCCAGCAGCCCGGGACAGGGGATATCCTATGGCTACACCTTC. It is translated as CASSPGQGISYGYTF.

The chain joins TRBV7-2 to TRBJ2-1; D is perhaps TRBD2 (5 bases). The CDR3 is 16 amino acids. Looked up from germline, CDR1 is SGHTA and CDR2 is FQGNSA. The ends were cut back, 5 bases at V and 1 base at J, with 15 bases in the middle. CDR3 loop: CASSRLRGVSYNEQFF. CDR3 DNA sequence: TGTGCCAGCAGCCGGCTTCGGGGAGTATCCTACAATGAGCAGTTCTTC.

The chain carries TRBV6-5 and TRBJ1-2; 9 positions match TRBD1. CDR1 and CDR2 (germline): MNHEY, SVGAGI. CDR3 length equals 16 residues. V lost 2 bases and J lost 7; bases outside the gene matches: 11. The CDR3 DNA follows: TGTGCCAGCAGTTACGGCTCGGGACAGGGTCTGCCTGGCTACACCTTC. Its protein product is CASSYGSGQGLPGYTF.

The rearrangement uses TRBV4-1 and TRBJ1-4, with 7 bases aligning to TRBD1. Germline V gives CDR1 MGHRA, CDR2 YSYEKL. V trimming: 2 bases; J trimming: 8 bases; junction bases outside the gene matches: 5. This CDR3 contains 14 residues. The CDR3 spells CASSQKGQDEKLFF. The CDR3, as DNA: TGCGCCAGCAGCCAAAAAGGACAGGACGAAAAACTGTTTTTT.

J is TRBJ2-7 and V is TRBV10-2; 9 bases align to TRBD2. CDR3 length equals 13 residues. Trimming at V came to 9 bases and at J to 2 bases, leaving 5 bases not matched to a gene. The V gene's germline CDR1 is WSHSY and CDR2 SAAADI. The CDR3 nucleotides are TGCGCCAGTTCTAGCGGGGCCGCCTACGAGCAGTACTTC. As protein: CASSSGAAYEQYF.

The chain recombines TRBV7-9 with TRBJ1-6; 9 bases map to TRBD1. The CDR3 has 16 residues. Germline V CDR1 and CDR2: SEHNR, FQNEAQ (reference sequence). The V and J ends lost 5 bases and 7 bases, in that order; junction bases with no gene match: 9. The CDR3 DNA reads TGTGCCAGCAGCCGAGATACAGGGGGCGGAAATTCACCCCTCCACTTT. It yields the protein CASSRDTGGGNSPLHF. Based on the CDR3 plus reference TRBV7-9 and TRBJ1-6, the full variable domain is DTGVSQNPRHKITKRGQNVTFRCDPISEHNRLYWYRQTLGQGPEFLTYFQNEAQLEKSRLLSDRFSAERPKGSFSTLEIQRTEQGDSAMYLCASSRDTGGGNSPLHFGNGTRLTVT.

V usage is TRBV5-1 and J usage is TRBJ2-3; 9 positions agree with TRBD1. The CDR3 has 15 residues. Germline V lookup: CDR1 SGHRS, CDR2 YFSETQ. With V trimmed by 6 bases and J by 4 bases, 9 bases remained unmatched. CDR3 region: CASTSGTGTADTQYF. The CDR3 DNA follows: TGCGCCAGCACTTCCGGGACAGGGACCGCAGATACGCAGTATTTT.

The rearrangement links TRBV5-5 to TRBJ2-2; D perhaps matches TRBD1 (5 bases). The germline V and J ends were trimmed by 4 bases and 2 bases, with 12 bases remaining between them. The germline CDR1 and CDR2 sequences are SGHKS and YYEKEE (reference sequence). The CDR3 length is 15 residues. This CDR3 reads CASSPSTVNTGELFF. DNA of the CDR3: TGTGCCAGCAGCCCTTCGACAGTAAACACCGGGGAGCTGTTTTTT.

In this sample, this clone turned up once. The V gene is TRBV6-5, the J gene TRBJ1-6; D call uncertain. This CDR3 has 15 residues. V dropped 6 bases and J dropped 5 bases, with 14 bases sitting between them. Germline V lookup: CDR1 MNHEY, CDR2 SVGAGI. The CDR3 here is CASSPIDTDNSPLHF. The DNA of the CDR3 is TGTGCCAGCAGCCCAATTGACACCGATAATTCACCCCTCCACTTT.

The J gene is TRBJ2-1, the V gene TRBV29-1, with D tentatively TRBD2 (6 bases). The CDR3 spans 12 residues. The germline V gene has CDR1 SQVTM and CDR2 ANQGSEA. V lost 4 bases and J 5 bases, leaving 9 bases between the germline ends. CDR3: CSVGSGDNEQFF. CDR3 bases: TGCAGCGTTGGGTCGGGGGACAATGAGCAGTTCTTC.

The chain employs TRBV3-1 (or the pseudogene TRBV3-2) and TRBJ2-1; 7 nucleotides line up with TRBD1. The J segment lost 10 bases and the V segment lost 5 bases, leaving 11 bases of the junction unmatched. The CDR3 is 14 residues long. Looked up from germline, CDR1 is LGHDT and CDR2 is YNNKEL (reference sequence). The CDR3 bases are TGTGCCAGCAGCTCTAACAGGGGACCAACGGAGCAGTTCTTC. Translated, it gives CASSSNRGPTEQFF.

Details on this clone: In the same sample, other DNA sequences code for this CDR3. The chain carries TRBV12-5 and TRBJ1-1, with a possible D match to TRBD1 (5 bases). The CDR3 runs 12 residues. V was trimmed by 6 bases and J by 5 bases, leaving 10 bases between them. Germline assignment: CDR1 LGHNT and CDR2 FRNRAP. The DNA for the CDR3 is TGTGCTAGTGGGCTTGGGGGGACTGAAGCTTTCTTT. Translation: CASGLGGTEAFF. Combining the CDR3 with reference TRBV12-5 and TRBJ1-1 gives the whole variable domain DARVTQTPRHKVTEMGQEVTMRCQPILGHNTVFWYRQTMMQGLELLAYFRNRAPLDDSGMPKDRFSAEMPDATLATLKIQPSEPRDSAVYFCASGLGGTEAFFGQGTRLTVV.

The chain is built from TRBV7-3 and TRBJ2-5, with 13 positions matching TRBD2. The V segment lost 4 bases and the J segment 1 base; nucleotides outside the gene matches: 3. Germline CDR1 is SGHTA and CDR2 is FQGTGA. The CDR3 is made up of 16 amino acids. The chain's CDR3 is CASSSGTSGTQETQYF. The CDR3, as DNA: TGTGCCAGCAGCTCCGGGACTAGCGGGACCCAAGAGACCCAGTACTTC.

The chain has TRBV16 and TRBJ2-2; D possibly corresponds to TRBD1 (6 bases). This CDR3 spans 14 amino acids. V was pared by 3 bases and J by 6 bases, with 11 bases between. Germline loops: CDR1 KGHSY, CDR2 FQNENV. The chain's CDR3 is CASSHLDRSGELFF. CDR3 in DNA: TGTGCCAGCAGCCACCTCGACAGGTCCGGGGAGCTGTTTTTT.

The CDR3 region has the DNA TGTGCCAGTAGTATAATGGGACAGATTGACACCGGGGAGCTGTTTTTT. It translates to CASSIMGQIDTGELFF. The gene calls are TRBV19 and TRBJ2-2, with 7 bases matching TRBD1. V lost 2 bases and J lost 3; bases outside the gene matches: 6. CDR3 length equals 16 residues. CDR1 is LNHDA and CDR2 is SQIVND in the germline V gene (reference sequence).

The CDR3 is CASSYGSSYEQYF. The CDR3 DNA follows: TGTGCCAGCAGCTATGGCAGCTCCTACGAGCAGTACTTC. The chain employs TRBV7-9 and TRBJ2-7; D remains unclear. CDR1 SEHNR and CDR2 FQNEAQ come from the germline V gene (reference sequence). The CDR3 sequence is 13 residues long. Trimming took off 4 bases at V and 0 bases at J, with 7 bases between the two ends.

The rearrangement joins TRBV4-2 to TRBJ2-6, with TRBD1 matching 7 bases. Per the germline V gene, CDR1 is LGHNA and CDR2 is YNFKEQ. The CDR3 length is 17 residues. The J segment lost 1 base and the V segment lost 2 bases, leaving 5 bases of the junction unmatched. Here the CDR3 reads CASSQTGVSSGANVLTF. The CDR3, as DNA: TGTGCCAGCAGCCAAACAGGGGTTAGTTCTGGGGCCAACGTCCTGACTTTC.